This T cell receptor (beta chain) was identified in a study of T cells in localized non-small cell lung cancer (dated by TCRdb to 2018 to 2021). About the study as a whole: The study analyzed T cell repertoires of 236 early-stage NSCLC patients, comparing tumors and uninvolved tumor-adjacent lungs. The cohort consisted of 200 to 250 treatment-naive NSCLC patients whose localized lung tumors had been resected. The mean age of the NSCLC patients was approximately 71 years, with 130 or so men and 95 to 110 women. Broader findings and caveats from the paper: Of the top 100 tumor clones, a median of approximately 60 were detected in paired uninvolved adjacent lung; around 30 were also among that lung's top 100. Uninvolved tumor-adjacent lung showed the highest T cell clonality, higher than tumor, which suggests more focused antigenic responses in the uninvolved tumor-adjacent lung. Because the study design was exploratory, TCR variables were selected using unadjusted p-values without false-discovery rate correction. Because multi-region tumor sequencing was not done, intratumor heterogeneity could not be ruled out. Longer overall survival was associated with higher T cell density in blood, whereas shorter survival was associated with higher clonality in adjacent lung.

The cysteine opens and the phenylalanine closes a CDR3 of 14 amino acids. Only the CDR3 DNA stays, 42 bases, in frame from base 1. Reading the germline V gene gives CDR1 SGDLS and CDR2 YYNGEE. Points on this clone: This receptor's antigen is unknown. Sequence at one end of the junction differs from germline and may be a read error.

The immunoSEQ Assay was used to sequence TCR beta CDR3 regions from DNA. Turning to the authors' computational methods: T cell density was computed as TCR beta template counts normalized to usable DNA estimated by amplifying housekeeping genes. Richness was estimated with the preseqR package, extrapolating to 400,000 templates for PBMC samples and 120,000 templates for tissue samples. Clonality was defined as one minus Pielou's evenness. Differential abundance testing on productive amino-acid clonotypes, with a minimum total count of 5 and an alpha of 0.1, was used to identify tissue-enriched TCRs. Repertoire overlap between compartments was quantified with the Jaccard Index and Morisita Overlap Index. GLIPH grouped TCR beta CDR3s together with public tetramer-defined viral CDR3s, and a viral motif had to include at least three viral sequences and also show V-gene enrichment. TCRdb obtained this table from immuneACCESS and retained in-frame rearrangements with V and J assigned. These tables miss some clones; where compared with another copy, unresolved V genes account for less than half of the shortfall, and the remainder is unexplained. The DNA was the basis for D and trimming; V, J and clone size are from that table. The sample contains fewer than 3,000 clones, under 40% of them found a single time. The top ten clonotypes cover around 12% of the sample.

Two independent pathologists confirmed that the uninvolved adjacent lung, which was taken at least 2 cm from the tumor margin, was free of atypia. At diagnosis, peripheral blood, uninvolved tumor-adjacent lung and tumor were collected and were preserved as a mix of fresh-frozen and FFPE material. Sample: normal lung tissue next to the tumor, taken before any cancer treatment. The receptor was derived from a man aged 35-69 years with stage I lung adenocarcinoma. The chain is encoded by TRBV9 joined to TRBJ2-3; TRBD2 is perhaps the D gene, given 6 matching bases. The DNA reads as follows: TGTGCCAGCGCTAGGGACTCCAGCACGGATACGCAGTATTTT. Translation gives CASARDSSTDTQYF. Beyond the CDR3, the reference TRBV9 and TRBJ2-3 genes provide the residues; the full variable domain reads: DSGVTQTPKHLITATGQRVTLRCSPRSGDLSVYWYQQSLDQGLQFLIQYYNGEERAKGNILERFSAQQFPDLHSELNLSSLELGDSALYFCASARDSSTDTQYFGPGTRLTVL.